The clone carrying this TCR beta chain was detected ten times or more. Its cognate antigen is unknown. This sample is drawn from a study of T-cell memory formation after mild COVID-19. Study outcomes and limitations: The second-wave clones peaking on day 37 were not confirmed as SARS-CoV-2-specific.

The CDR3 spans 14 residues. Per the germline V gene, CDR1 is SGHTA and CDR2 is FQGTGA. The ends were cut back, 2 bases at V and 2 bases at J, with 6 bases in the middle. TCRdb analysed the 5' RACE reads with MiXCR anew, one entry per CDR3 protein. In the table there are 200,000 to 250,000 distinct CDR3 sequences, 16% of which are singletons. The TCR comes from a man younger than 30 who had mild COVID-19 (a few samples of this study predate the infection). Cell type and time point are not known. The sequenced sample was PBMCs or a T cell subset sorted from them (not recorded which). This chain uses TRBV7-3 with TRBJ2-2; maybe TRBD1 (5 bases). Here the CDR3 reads CASSLDRNTGELFF. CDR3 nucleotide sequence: TGTGCCAGCAGCTTAGACAGAAACACCGGGGAGCTGTTTTTT.